One and the same sample provided the 15 T cell receptor beta chains below, sequenced in a study of PD-L1 blockade in urothelial cancer. As for time point: pretreatment peripheral blood. Clones were sequenced by immunoSEQ multiplex PCR, and TCRdb holds only the in-frame ones, with some missing. The sample has about 56,000 clones, approximately 85% seen once. The sequences come from PBMCs, collected around atezolizumab (anti-PD-L1) treatment. Receptors originate from an older man with urothelial cancer.

The chain is built from TRBV9 and TRBJ2-3, with 7 bases aligning to TRBD2. Germline V gene sequence: CDR1 SGDLS, CDR2 YYNGEE. V shed 3 bases and J 0 bases; nucleotides not matched to a gene: 4. CDR3 length equals 15 residues. The CDR3 bases are TGTGCCAGCAGCGCTACAGCGGGGAGCACAGATACGCAGTATTTT. It translates to CASSATAGSTDTQYF.

This clone was detected only once. The chain joins TRBV7-9 to TRBJ1-2; D uncertain. The germline gives CDR1 SEHNR, CDR2 FQNEAQ (reference sequence). The CDR3 is 13 amino acids. With 4 bases removed from V and 0 bases from J, the gap between germline ends came to 6 bases. The DNA of the CDR3 is TGTGCCAGCAGCTCGGGAGCTAACTATGGCTACACCTTC. Translating gives CASSSGANYGYTF.

The J gene is TRBJ2-7, the V gene TRBV9, with TRBD1 matching 7 bases. Trimming removed 7 bases from V and 6 bases from J; junction bases left unmatched: 10. This CDR3 is 13 amino acids long. CDR1 is SGDLS and CDR2 is YYNGEE in the germline V gene. CDR3 loop: CASERDSGGEQYF. The DNA of the CDR3 is TGTGCCAGCGAAAGGGACAGTGGGGGCGAGCAGTACTTC.

The chain recombines TRBV9 with TRBJ2-1; D not certain. V dropped 4 bases and J dropped 4 bases, with 9 bases sitting between them. The CDR3 is 13 amino acids. Germline V gene lookup returns CDR1 SGDLS and CDR2 YYNGEE. The DNA for the CDR3 is TGTGCCAGCAGCTCCGACTCGTACAATGAGCAGTTCTTC. Its protein product is CASSSDSYNEQFF.

J is TRBJ2-1 and V is TRBV7-9; TRBD2 aligns across 10 bases. The V gene end was trimmed by 1 base and the J gene end by 7 bases; junction bases not matched to a gene: 4. CDR3 length: 15 amino acids. Germline V lookup: CDR1 SEHNR, CDR2 FQNEAQ (reference sequence). In DNA form, the CDR3 reads TGTGCCAGCAGCTTAGTGCTAGCGGGAGTAAATGAGCAGTTCTTC. As protein: CASSLVLAGVNEQFF.

The chain links TRBV5-1 to TRBJ2-5; 9 nucleotides align to TRBD1. The junction had 5 bases not matched to a gene; V was cut back by 3 bases and J by 5 bases. This CDR3 has 14 amino acids. Germline assignment: CDR1 SGHRS and CDR2 YFSETQ. The CDR3 is CASSSGTGLETQYF. CDR3 DNA: TGCGCCAGCAGCTCCGGGACAGGGCTCGAGACCCAGTACTTC. Full variable domain (remainder filled in from reference TRBV5-1 and TRBJ2-5): KAGVTQTPRYLIKTRGQQVTLSCSPISGHRSVSWYQQTPGQGLQFLFEYFSETQRNKGNFPGRFSGRQFSNSRSEMNVSTLELGDSALYLCASSSGTGLETQYFGPGTRLLVL.

In this sample, this clone turned up a few times. This sequence joins TRBV7-9 and TRBJ1-1, with D unclear. The V end lost 4 bases, the J end lost 0 bases, and 15 bases lay between the germline ends. There are 16 residues in the CDR3. Germline values: CDR1 SEHNR, CDR2 FQNEAQ (reference sequence). The CDR3 region has the DNA TGTGCCAGCAGCTCATCCAGGAATCCCATGAACACTGAAGCTTTCTTT. This gives the protein CASSSSRNPMNTEAFF.

J is TRBJ2-5 and V is TRBV9; D might be TRBD1 (6 bases). CDR1 is SGDLS and CDR2 is YYNGEE in the germline V gene. Trimming shortened V by 4 bases and J by 5 bases, and 18 bases separated the two germline ends. The CDR3 has 15 amino acids. CDR3 bases: TGTGCCAGCAGCACCCAGGGGAAGATCGTGGAGACCCAGTACTTC. This translates into CASSTQGKIVETQYF.

The sample holds one count of this clone. The chain is built from TRBV5-4 and TRBJ2-2; TRBD1 matches 8 bases. In germline, CDR1 is SGHNT, CDR2 YYREEE (reference sequence). J lost 7 bases, V lost 2 bases, and 13 bases had no gene match. CDR3 length equals 17 residues. The DNA of the CDR3 is TGTGCCAGCAGCTTCCCAGGACAGGGCCGAGGTGGCGGGGAGCTGTTTTTT. Translating it yields CASSFPGQGRGGGELFF. Using reference TRBV5-4 and TRBJ2-2 for the parts outside the CDR3, the full variable domain is ETGVTQSPTHLIKTRGQQVTLRCSSQSGHNTVSWYQQALGQGPQFIFQYYREEENGRGNFPPRFSGLQFPNYSSELNVNALELDDSALYLCASSFPGQGRGGGELFFGEGSRLTVL.

This chain connects TRBV15 to TRBJ1-4; 7 nucleotides agree with TRBD1. Losses at the gene ends were 0 bases for V and 4 bases for J; bases not matched to a gene: 2. The CDR3 consists of 15 residues. Germline CDR1 reads LNHNV; CDR2 reads YYDKDF (reference sequence). CDR3 amino acids: CATSREGTVNEKLFF. The DNA for the CDR3 is TGTGCCACCAGCAGAGAAGGGACAGTTAATGAAAAACTGTTTTTT.

The V call is TRBV7-2, the J call TRBJ2-7; 8 positions agree with TRBD1. Germline V gene sequence: CDR1 SGHTA, CDR2 FQGNSA. The CDR3 covers 15 residues. V trimming: 5 bases; J trimming: 3 bases; junction bases outside the gene matches: 9. CDR3 amino acids: CASSRTGGTGYEQYF. The CDR3, as DNA: TGTGCCAGCAGCCGAACCGGAGGGACAGGCTACGAGCAGTACTTC.

CDR3 in DNA: TGCGCCAGCAGTGAGTCCTCTAGCGGGAGCCACAATGAGCAGTTCTTC. This translates into CASSESSSGSHNEQFF. The chain combines TRBV10-1 with TRBJ2-1; 10 nucleotides align to TRBD2. The CDR3 runs 16 residues. Germline V gives CDR1 WNHNN, CDR2 SYGVQD (reference sequence). Trimming at V came to 0 bases and at J to 5 bases, leaving 4 bases not matched to a gene.

CDR3 bases: TGTGCCAGCAGCCAAGGGGAAGGGGGCGATGAAAAACTGTTTTTT. Translated: CASSQGEGGDEKLFF. The chain combines TRBV4-2 with TRBJ1-4, with TRBD1 matching over 7 bases. Germline CDR1 reads LGHNA; CDR2 reads YNFKEQ. CDR3 length equals 15 residues. Unmatched junction bases numbered 5, after V lost 1 base and J lost 6 bases.

This chain joins TRBV18 and TRBJ2-5; D possibly corresponds to TRBD2 (5 bases). Germline V gives CDR1 KGHSH, CDR2 LQKENI. This CDR3 has 16 residues. Between the trimmed V and J ends, which lost 3 bases and 4 bases, there was a span of 18 bases. The CDR3 coding sequence is TGTGCCAGCTCACCGGAGGCTAGCCGGGGAACAGAGACCCAGTACTTC. Its translation: CASSPEASRGTETQYF.

The J gene is TRBJ1-2, the V gene TRBV6-5; 7 bases line up with TRBD1. V lost 8 bases to trimming and J lost 5 bases; unmatched junction nucleotides: 11. CDR3 length: 14 residues. CDR1 is MNHEY and CDR2 is SVGAGI in the germline V gene. This CDR3 is CASGREGARYGYTF. The CDR3 coding sequence is TGTGCCAGCGGACGGGAGGGGGCAAGGTATGGCTACACCTTC.